Below, 28 T cell receptor beta chains from the same sample are listed, as sequenced in a study of early T cells in non-severe SARS-CoV-2 infection. TCRdb independently ran MiXCR on the 5' RACE reads; one entry per CDR3 protein. The data contain 55,000 to 75,000 distinct CDR3 sequences, over 8% of them seen just once; the ten biggest clones take up roughly a sixth. The source material was whole blood, sampled at baseline. The source of these receptors is an adult who was a healthcare worker with PCR-confirmed SARS-CoV-2 infection or an uninfected control (not recorded which).

This clonotype appeared many times. This sequence joins TRBV19 and TRBJ2-2; D gene uncertain. With 1 base removed from V and 7 bases from J, the gap between germline ends came to 13 bases. CDR1 is LNHDA, CDR2 SQIVND, per germline (reference sequence). There are 15 residues in the CDR3. CDR3 nucleotide sequence: TGTGCCAGTAGTATAGTTCCCGGGCTTAGCGGGGAGCTGTTTTTT. Translated, it gives CASSIVPGLSGELFF.

This clonotype has ten or more counts. This chain connects TRBV11-3 to TRBJ2-2; possible D gene TRBD2, 5 bases. This CDR3 has 15 amino acids. Trimming removed 1 base at V and 3 bases at J, with 9 bases between. CDR1 and CDR2 (germline): SGHNT, YENEEA. Written as DNA, the CDR3 is TGTGCCAGCAGCTTAGGCGGGCCCGACACCGGGGAGCTGTTTTTT. As protein: CASSLGGPDTGELFF. The full variable domain, completed using reference TRBV11-3 and TRBJ2-2, is EAGVVQSPRYKIIEKKQPVAFWCNPISGHNTLYWYLQNLGQGPELLIRYENEEAVDDSQLPKDRFSAERLKGVDSTLKIQPAELGDSAVYLCASSLGGPDTGELFFGEGSRLTVL.

This clonotype has at least ten counts. This rearrangement joins TRBV6-5 to TRBJ2-7; the D is unclear. The V end was cut by 2 bases, the J end by 3 bases, with 11 bases between. Germline CDR1 is MNHEY and CDR2 is SVGAGI. This CDR3 is 14 amino acids long. CDR3 protein: CASSYMGGDYEQYF. In nucleotides, the CDR3 is TGTGCCAGCAGTTACATGGGCGGAGACTACGAGCAGTACTTC.

This clonotype was detected only a few times. The gene calls are TRBV4-3 and TRBJ2-3, with D possibly matching TRBD1 (5 bases). The germline gives CDR1 LGHNA, CDR2 YSLEER. The CDR3 length is 16 residues. V shed 4 bases and J shed 3 bases, with 17 bases lying between them. The CDR3 region is CASSRTILQGTDTQYF. The CDR3 DNA is TGCGCCAGCAGCCGAACGATCTTGCAGGGAACAGATACGCAGTATTTT.

In this sample, this clonotype turned up a few times. The chain has TRBV7-3 and TRBJ2-2; possible D gene TRBD2, 6 bases. The ends were cut back, 4 bases at V and 5 bases at J, with 14 bases in the middle. The germline V gene encodes CDR1 SGHTA and CDR2 FQGTGA. The CDR3 has 15 residues. The CDR3 DNA sequence: TGTGCCAGCAGCTCGGGGGTAGCGGCTACCGGGGAGCTGTTTTTT. This translates into CASSSGVAATGELFF. The full variable domain, rest sourced from reference TRBV7-3 and TRBJ2-2, is GAGVSQTPSNKVTEKGKYVELRCDPISGHTALYWYRQSLGQGPEFLIYFQGTGAADDSGLPNDRFFAVRPEGSVSTLKIQRTERGDSAVYLCASSSGVAATGELFFGEGSRLTVL.

This chain joins TRBV9 and TRBJ2-7, with 7 bases matching TRBD2. J lost 2 bases, V lost 1 base, and 3 bases had no gene match. The germline V gene has CDR1 SGDLS and CDR2 YYNGEE. CDR3 length equals 14 residues. This CDR3 is CASSVTSATYEQYF. The CDR3 DNA reads TGTGCCAGCAGCGTAACTAGCGCGACCTACGAGCAGTACTTC.

The sample holds a few counts of this clonotype. The V and J genes are TRBV7-6 and TRBJ1-1, with D maybe TRBD1 (5 bases). CDR1 and CDR2 from the germline V gene are SGHVS and FNYEAQ. CDR3 size: 16 residues. The ends were cut back, 1 base at V and 4 bases at J, with 16 bases in the middle. This CDR3 reads CASSLVEPGPSTEAFF. In DNA, the CDR3 is TGTGCCAGCAGCTTAGTAGAACCAGGGCCAAGCACTGAAGCTTTCTTT.

This clonotype has a handful of counts. The chain links TRBV28 to TRBJ2-6, with D unresolved. Germline lookup yields CDR1 MDHEN and CDR2 SYDVKM. The length of the CDR3 is 13 residues. Trimming removed 5 bases at V and 4 bases at J, with 6 bases between. CDR3 bases: TGTGCCAGCAGTGTTGCCGGGGCCAACGTCCTGACTTTC. This codes for CASSVAGANVLTF. Full variable domain (missing parts from reference TRBV28 and TRBJ2-6): DVKVTQSSRYLVKRTGEKVFLECVQDMDHENMFWYRQDPGLGLRLIYFSYDVKMKEKGDIPEGYSVSREKKERFSLILESASTNQTSMYLCASSVAGANVLTFGAGSRLTVL.

This chain uses TRBV6-2 or TRBV6-3 with TRBJ2-7; TRBD1 is a possible D gene (6 bases). Trimming removed 6 bases at V and 2 bases at J, with 11 bases between. The CDR3 is made up of 13 amino acids. Germline V lookup: CDR1 MNHEY, CDR2 SVGEGT. The CDR3 region has the DNA TGTGCCAGCAGACGTACAGGGACCTACGAGCAGTACTTC. Translation gives CASRRTGTYEQYF.

The chain uses TRBV3-1 and TRBJ2-7; 8 nucleotides match TRBD2. J gave up 3 bases and V 2 bases, and 6 bases lay outside the gene matches. In germline, CDR1 is LGHDT, CDR2 YNNKEL (reference sequence). The CDR3 spans 15 residues. The CDR3 reads CASSQKLAALYEQYF. CDR3 DNA: TGTGCCAGCAGCCAAAAACTAGCGGCACTCTACGAGCAGTACTTC.

This clonotype was counted at least ten times. The V gene is TRBV24-1, the J gene TRBJ2-1; no reliable D call. CDR1 is KGHDR, CDR2 SFDVKD, per germline. The CDR3 contains 13 residues. V gave up 5 bases and J gave up 5 bases, with 9 bases separating them. CDR3 protein: CATSVSVDNEQFF. The CDR3 bases are TGTGCCACCAGTGTCTCAGTGGACAATGAGCAGTTCTTC.

V usage is TRBV9 and J usage is TRBJ2-1; a weak D match, TRBD2 (6 bases). Germline CDR1 reads SGDLS; CDR2 reads YYNGEE. Trimming took off 5 bases at V and 0 bases at J, with 21 bases between the two ends. The CDR3 covers 18 residues. CDR3 coding DNA: TGTGCCAGCAGTCCCACCATTTTAGCGGATAGCTCCTACAATGAGCAGTTCTTC. This sequence encodes CASSPTILADSSYNEQFF.

This clonotype was seen many times. The rearrangement joins TRBV6-5 to TRBJ1-1; the D gene is possibly TRBD1 (6 bases). CDR3 length: 16 amino acids. The germline V and J ends were trimmed by 4 bases and 1 base, with 16 bases remaining between them. The germline CDR1 and CDR2 sequences are MNHEY and SVGAGI. The chain's CDR3 is CASSSHSLDRNTEAFF. The CDR3 bases are TGTGCCAGCAGTTCCCATTCCTTGGACAGGAACACTGAAGCTTTCTTT.

This rearrangement joins TRBV6-2 or TRBV6-3 to TRBJ2-1, with D perhaps TRBD2 (5 bases). The length of the CDR3 is 18 residues. The V gene's germline CDR1 is MNHEY and CDR2 SVGEGT. The germline V and J ends were trimmed by 2 bases and 4 bases, with 21 bases remaining between them. The CDR3 bases are TGTGCCAGCAGTTACCCCGCGGGCGGTAGACCTCGGTACAATGAGCAGTTCTTC. Its protein is CASSYPAGGRPRYNEQFF.

The chain carries TRBV7-9 and TRBJ2-1, with 9 bases lining up with TRBD2. V trimming: 5 bases; J trimming: 8 bases; junction bases outside the gene matches: 10. CDR3 length: 15 residues. Germline values: CDR1 SEHNR, CDR2 FQNEAQ (reference sequence). CDR3 sequence (DNA): TGTGCCAGCAGCCCGGGACTAGCCTATACACATGAGCAGTTCTTC. Translated: CASSPGLAYTHEQFF.

This clonotype has ten or more counts. This chain joins TRBV10-3 and TRBJ2-5; 8 positions agree with TRBD1. CDR3 length: 17 amino acids. V was pared by 2 bases and J by 3 bases, with 11 bases of the junction left unmatched. CDR1 is ENHRY, CDR2 SYGVKD, per germline. CDR3 in amino acids: CAISEPGQGKDKETQYF. The CDR3 DNA reads TGTGCCATCAGTGAGCCTGGACAGGGAAAAGATAAAGAGACCCAGTACTTC.

This clonotype was recorded a few times. J is TRBJ1-1 and V is TRBV29-1; D call uncertain. The CDR3 has 12 residues. Germline CDR1 is SQVTM and CDR2 is ANQGSEA. V was clipped by 4 bases and J by 8 bases, with 14 bases between them. The CDR3 here is CSVGGGPAEAFF. The CDR3 nucleotides are TGCAGCGTTGGGGGAGGACCGGCGGAAGCTTTCTTT. The complete variable domain, with remaining parts taken from reference TRBV29-1 and TRBJ1-1, reads SAVISQKPSRDICQRGTSLTIQCQVDSQVTMMFWYRQQPGQSLTLIATANQGSEATYESGFVIDKFPISRPNLTFSTLTVSNMSPEDSSIYLCSVGGGPAEAFFGQGTRLTVV.

This chain uses TRBV29-1 with TRBJ2-3; D is undetermined. This CDR3 comprises 11 residues. Deletions cut 4 bases from V and 2 bases from J, with 4 bases between. Germline CDR1 reads SQVTM; CDR2 reads ANQGSEA. The CDR3 reads CSVADTDTQYF. CDR3 sequence (DNA): TGCAGCGTTGCAGACACAGATACGCAGTATTTT.

The chain links TRBV4-3 to TRBJ2-1, with D unclear. This CDR3 spans 17 amino acids. V lost 0 bases and J 0 bases, leaving 12 bases between the germline ends. The germline V gene has CDR1 LGHNA and CDR2 YSLEER. The CDR3 loop is CASSQDLRRSSYNEQFF. CDR3 coding DNA: TGCGCCAGCAGCCAAGATCTGCGGCGGTCCTCCTACAATGAGCAGTTCTTC.

At least ten counts were recorded for this clonotype. This sequence joins TRBV29-1 and TRBJ1-1; TRBD1 agrees at 9 bases. With V trimmed by 6 bases and J by 10 bases, 12 bases remained unmatched. CDR1 is SQVTM and CDR2 is ANQGSEA in the germline V gene. The CDR3 covers 13 residues. This chain's CDR3 is CSVETGGSAGAFF. In DNA form, the CDR3 reads TGCAGCGTCGAAACAGGGGGCTCGGCTGGAGCTTTCTTT. The whole variable domain, remainder taken from reference TRBV29-1 and TRBJ1-1, is SAVISQKPSRDICQRGTSLTIQCQVDSQVTMMFWYRQQPGQSLTLIATANQGSEATYESGFVIDKFPISRPNLTFSTLTVSNMSPEDSSIYLCSVETGGSAGAFFGQGTRLTVV.

This clonotype was seen many times. The chain combines TRBV29-1 with TRBJ1-1; possible D gene TRBD1, 5 bases. CDR1 is SQVTM, CDR2 ANQGSEA, per germline. The CDR3 length is 12 residues. The V gene lost 3 bases and the J gene lost 1 base, with 6 bases spanning the gap. The CDR3 region is CSVDGGNTEAFF. CDR3 nucleotides: TGCAGCGTTGATGGGGGGAACACTGAAGCTTTCTTT.

J is TRBJ2-2 and V is TRBV7-2; 8 nucleotides agree with TRBD2. In germline, CDR1 is SGHTA, CDR2 FQGNSA. CDR3 length: 16 amino acids. The ends lost 5 bases at V and 5 bases at J; junction bases unmatched: 10. CDR3 sequence reads: CASSPRSSGVTGELFF. DNA of the CDR3: TGTGCCAGCAGCCCGAGGAGTAGCGGGGTTACCGGGGAGCTGTTTTTT.

This clonotype was detected many times. J is TRBJ2-1 and V is TRBV7-9; D uncertain. There are 14 residues in the CDR3. Germline V gives CDR1 SEHNR, CDR2 FQNEAQ (reference sequence). Trimming left V 1 base short and J 7 bases short, with 11 bases between. The CDR3 loop is CASSLVGPLNEQFF. CDR3 bases: TGTGCCAGCAGCTTAGTTGGGCCCTTGAATGAGCAGTTCTTC.

This clonotype was seen many times. The chain employs TRBV24-1 and TRBJ2-2; D might be TRBD2 (6 bases). Germline V CDR1 and CDR2: KGHDR, SFDVKD. This CDR3 has 17 amino acids. Trimming removed 4 bases at V and 1 base at J, with 15 bases between. The CDR3 reads CATSEGHGGWNTGELFF. As DNA, the CDR3 is TGTGCCACCAGTGAAGGGCACGGGGGTTGGAACACCGGGGAGCTGTTTTTT.

The rearrangement uses TRBV28 and TRBJ2-7; TRBD2 matches at 8 bases. The V segment lost 8 bases and the J segment 7 bases; nucleotides outside the gene matches: 10. CDR1 MDHEN and CDR2 SYDVKM come from the germline V gene. The CDR3 has 13 amino acids. The CDR3 reads CASRPPAGGEQYF. The DNA of the CDR3 is TGTGCCAGCCGCCCTCCCGCGGGGGGAGAGCAGTACTTC. Full variable domain (rest looked up from reference TRBV28 and TRBJ2-7): DVKVTQSSRYLVKRTGEKVFLECVQDMDHENMFWYRQDPGLGLRLIYFSYDVKMKEKGDIPEGYSVSREKKERFSLILESASTNQTSMYLCASRPPAGGEQYFGPGTRLTVT.

The rearrangement uses TRBV20-1 and TRBJ1-1, with no clear D. CDR3 size: 11 residues. V was pared by 4 bases and J by 4 bases, with 7 bases between. CDR1 is DFQATT and CDR2 is SNEGSKA in the germline V gene (reference sequence). The CDR3 DNA is TGCAGTGCTAAATTGAGCACTGAAGCTTTCTTT. Its protein product is CSAKLSTEAFF.

This clonotype came up many times. V usage is TRBV20-1 and J usage is TRBJ2-7; a weak D match, TRBD1 (6 bases). Germline-derived CDR1 and CDR2 are DFQATT and SNEGSKA (reference sequence). CDR3 size: 13 residues. The V gene lost 1 base and the J gene lost 3 bases, with 10 bases spanning the gap. As DNA, the CDR3 is TGCAGTGCTAGAGGACAGGCGGACTACGAGCAGTACTTC. It codes for CSARGQADYEQYF.

This clonotype was recorded a few times. V and J are TRBV4-2 and TRBJ2-1, with D uncertain. This CDR3 has 16 amino acids. Trimming stripped 0 bases from V and 2 bases from J, with 11 bases between. CDR1 is LGHNA and CDR2 is YNFKEQ in the germline V gene. The CDR3 nucleotides are TGTGCCAGCAGCCAAGATATCGGGTGGACCTACAATGAGCAGTTCTTC. Translated, it gives CASSQDIGWTYNEQFF.